This passage covers 13 T cell receptor beta chains from one sample sequenced in a study of T cell responses to AZD1222 COVID-19 vaccine. Using immunoSEQ multiplex PCR, the repertoire was profiled, and TCRdb retains in-frame clones only, with some absent. The sample lists 140,000 to 150,000 clones, about 93% occurring once. The starting material was peripheral blood, obtained on day 0 of MenACWY control vaccination. All receptors derive from an adult in good health.

CDR3 coding DNA: TGTGCCAGTAGTCCCGGACAGGGCAACTATGGCTACACCTTC. This sequence encodes CASSPGQGNYGYTF. The V call is TRBV19, the J call TRBJ1-2, with TRBD1 matching 8 bases. Germline CDR1 reads LNHDA; CDR2 reads SQIVND (reference sequence). CDR3 size: 14 residues. The trim removed 5 bases at V and 2 bases at J, leaving 4 bases unmatched.

The genes are TRBV24-1 and TRBJ2-2; the D gene is possibly TRBD2 (6 bases). Germline values: CDR1 KGHDR, CDR2 SFDVKD. Deletions cut 0 bases from V and 0 bases from J, with 7 bases between. The CDR3 contains 16 residues. CDR3 in DNA: TGTGCCACCAGTGATTTGGCGGGAACGAACACCGGGGAGCTGTTTTTT. It translates to CATSDLAGTNTGELFF.

The chain links TRBV28 to TRBJ2-7, with 9 bases aligning to TRBD2. In germline, CDR1 is MDHEN, CDR2 SYDVKM. V was clipped by 6 bases and J by 7 bases; unmatched bases: 13. There are 15 residues in the CDR3. CDR3 sequence: CASSRRAGGLTEQYF. The CDR3 bases are TGTGCCAGCAGCCGAAGAGCGGGGGGCCTCACTGAGCAGTACTTC.

The V and J genes are TRBV7-2 and TRBJ2-1; D possibly corresponds to TRBD1 (6 bases). The germline CDR1 and CDR2 sequences are SGHTA and FQGNSA. V shed 2 bases and J shed 2 bases, with 16 bases lying between them. There are 17 residues in the CDR3. The CDR3 nucleotides read TGTGCCAGCAGCTTAAGTCGGTACAGGGAGACCTACAATGAGCAGTTCTTC. Translated, it gives CASSLSRYRETYNEQFF.

This clone was detected once. The rearrangement joins TRBV30 to TRBJ2-3; 9 bases line up with TRBD1. J was trimmed by 4 bases and V by 4 bases; bases with no gene match: 9. The germline V gene has CDR1 GTSNPN and CDR2 SVGIG (reference sequence). This CDR3 contains 15 residues. The CDR3 bases are TGTGCCTGGATCCCAACAGGGGGCCCAGCAGATACGCAGTATTTT. Its protein product is CAWIPTGGPADTQYF.

The chain joins TRBV20-1 to TRBJ1-6; TRBD1 matches at 9 bases. The CDR3 spans 14 residues. The trim removed 6 bases at V and 7 bases at J, leaving 7 bases unmatched. Per the germline V gene, CDR1 is DFQATT and CDR2 is SNEGSKA (reference sequence). CDR3 amino acids: CSASGQGWNSPLHF. Written as DNA, the CDR3 is TGCAGTGCCAGTGGACAGGGGTGGAATTCACCCCTCCACTTT.

Here the CDR3 reads CASSRRSGQLNEKLFF. Written as DNA, the CDR3 is TGTGCCAGCAGTAGGCGGTCGGGACAGCTTAATGAAAAACTGTTTTTT. This chain uses TRBV27 with TRBJ1-4, with 7 bases identical to TRBD1. V was pared by 5 bases and J by 4 bases, with 10 bases of the junction left unmatched. The CDR3 consists of 16 residues. The germline CDR1 and CDR2 sequences are MNHEY and SMNVEV (reference sequence).

V is TRBV27 and J is TRBJ1-6, with 9 nucleotides matching TRBD1. CDR3 length: 15 residues. V lost 1 base to trimming and J lost 9 bases; unmatched junction nucleotides: 4. The V gene's germline CDR1 is MNHEY and CDR2 SMNVEV (reference sequence). CDR3 loop: CASSLFGTGSSPLHF. The CDR3 DNA reads TGTGCCAGCAGTTTATTCGGGACAGGGTCTTCACCCCTCCACTTT.

This chain links TRBV5-4 with TRBJ1-3; D possibly corresponds to TRBD1 (6 bases). Germline CDR1 is SGHNT and CDR2 is YYREEE (reference sequence). Deletions cut 2 bases from V and 3 bases from J, with 12 bases between. This CDR3 is 15 amino acids long. Here the CDR3 reads CASSLQGKGGNTIYF. CDR3 nucleotide sequence: TGTGCCAGCAGCTTACAGGGAAAGGGTGGAAACACCATATATTTT.

The rearrangement links TRBV19 to TRBJ2-2; D gene unclear. CDR1 is LNHDA, CDR2 SQIVND, per germline (reference sequence). CDR3 length: 14 amino acids. The V and J ends lost 5 bases and 6 bases respectively, with 13 bases between them. The CDR3 loop is CASSVGPKSGELFF. CDR3 nucleotide sequence: TGTGCCAGTAGTGTGGGCCCTAAGTCCGGGGAGCTGTTTTTT. Complete variable domain (other parts from reference TRBV19 and TRBJ2-2): DGGITQSPKYLFRKEGQNVTLSCEQNLNHDAMYWYRQDPGQGLRLIYYSQIVNDFQKGDIAEGYSVSREKKESFPLTVTSAQKNPTAFYLCASSVGPKSGELFFGEGSRLTVL.

J is TRBJ1-1 and V is TRBV2; 7 nucleotides match TRBD1. The CDR3 extends over 14 amino acids. J was trimmed by 1 base and V by 6 bases; bases with no gene match: 5. Germline V gives CDR1 SNHLY, CDR2 FYNNEI. The CDR3 bases are TGTGCCAGCAGCGGACAGGACAGGAACACTGAAGCTTTCTTT. This gives the protein CASSGQDRNTEAFF.

The chain has TRBV11-2 and TRBJ2-7; 9 nucleotides align to TRBD1. This CDR3 contains 15 residues. V shed 6 bases and J 1 base; nucleotides not matched to a gene: 7. The germline CDR1 and CDR2 sequences are SGHAT and FQNNGV. Written as DNA, the CDR3 is TGTGCCAGCAGAAACCCCGGGACAGGGTCCTACGAGCAGTACTTC. Translation gives CASRNPGTGSYEQYF.

The chain links TRBV4-1 to TRBJ2-3, with TRBD2 matching over 9 bases. V dropped 0 bases and J dropped 4; count of bases not matched to a gene: 8. Germline V lookup: CDR1 MGHRA, CDR2 YSYEKL. The CDR3 sequence is 17 residues long. The chain's CDR3 is CASSQDGASGVSDTQYF. The CDR3 DNA is TGCGCCAGCAGCCAAGATGGGGCTAGCGGGGTCTCAGATACGCAGTATTTT.